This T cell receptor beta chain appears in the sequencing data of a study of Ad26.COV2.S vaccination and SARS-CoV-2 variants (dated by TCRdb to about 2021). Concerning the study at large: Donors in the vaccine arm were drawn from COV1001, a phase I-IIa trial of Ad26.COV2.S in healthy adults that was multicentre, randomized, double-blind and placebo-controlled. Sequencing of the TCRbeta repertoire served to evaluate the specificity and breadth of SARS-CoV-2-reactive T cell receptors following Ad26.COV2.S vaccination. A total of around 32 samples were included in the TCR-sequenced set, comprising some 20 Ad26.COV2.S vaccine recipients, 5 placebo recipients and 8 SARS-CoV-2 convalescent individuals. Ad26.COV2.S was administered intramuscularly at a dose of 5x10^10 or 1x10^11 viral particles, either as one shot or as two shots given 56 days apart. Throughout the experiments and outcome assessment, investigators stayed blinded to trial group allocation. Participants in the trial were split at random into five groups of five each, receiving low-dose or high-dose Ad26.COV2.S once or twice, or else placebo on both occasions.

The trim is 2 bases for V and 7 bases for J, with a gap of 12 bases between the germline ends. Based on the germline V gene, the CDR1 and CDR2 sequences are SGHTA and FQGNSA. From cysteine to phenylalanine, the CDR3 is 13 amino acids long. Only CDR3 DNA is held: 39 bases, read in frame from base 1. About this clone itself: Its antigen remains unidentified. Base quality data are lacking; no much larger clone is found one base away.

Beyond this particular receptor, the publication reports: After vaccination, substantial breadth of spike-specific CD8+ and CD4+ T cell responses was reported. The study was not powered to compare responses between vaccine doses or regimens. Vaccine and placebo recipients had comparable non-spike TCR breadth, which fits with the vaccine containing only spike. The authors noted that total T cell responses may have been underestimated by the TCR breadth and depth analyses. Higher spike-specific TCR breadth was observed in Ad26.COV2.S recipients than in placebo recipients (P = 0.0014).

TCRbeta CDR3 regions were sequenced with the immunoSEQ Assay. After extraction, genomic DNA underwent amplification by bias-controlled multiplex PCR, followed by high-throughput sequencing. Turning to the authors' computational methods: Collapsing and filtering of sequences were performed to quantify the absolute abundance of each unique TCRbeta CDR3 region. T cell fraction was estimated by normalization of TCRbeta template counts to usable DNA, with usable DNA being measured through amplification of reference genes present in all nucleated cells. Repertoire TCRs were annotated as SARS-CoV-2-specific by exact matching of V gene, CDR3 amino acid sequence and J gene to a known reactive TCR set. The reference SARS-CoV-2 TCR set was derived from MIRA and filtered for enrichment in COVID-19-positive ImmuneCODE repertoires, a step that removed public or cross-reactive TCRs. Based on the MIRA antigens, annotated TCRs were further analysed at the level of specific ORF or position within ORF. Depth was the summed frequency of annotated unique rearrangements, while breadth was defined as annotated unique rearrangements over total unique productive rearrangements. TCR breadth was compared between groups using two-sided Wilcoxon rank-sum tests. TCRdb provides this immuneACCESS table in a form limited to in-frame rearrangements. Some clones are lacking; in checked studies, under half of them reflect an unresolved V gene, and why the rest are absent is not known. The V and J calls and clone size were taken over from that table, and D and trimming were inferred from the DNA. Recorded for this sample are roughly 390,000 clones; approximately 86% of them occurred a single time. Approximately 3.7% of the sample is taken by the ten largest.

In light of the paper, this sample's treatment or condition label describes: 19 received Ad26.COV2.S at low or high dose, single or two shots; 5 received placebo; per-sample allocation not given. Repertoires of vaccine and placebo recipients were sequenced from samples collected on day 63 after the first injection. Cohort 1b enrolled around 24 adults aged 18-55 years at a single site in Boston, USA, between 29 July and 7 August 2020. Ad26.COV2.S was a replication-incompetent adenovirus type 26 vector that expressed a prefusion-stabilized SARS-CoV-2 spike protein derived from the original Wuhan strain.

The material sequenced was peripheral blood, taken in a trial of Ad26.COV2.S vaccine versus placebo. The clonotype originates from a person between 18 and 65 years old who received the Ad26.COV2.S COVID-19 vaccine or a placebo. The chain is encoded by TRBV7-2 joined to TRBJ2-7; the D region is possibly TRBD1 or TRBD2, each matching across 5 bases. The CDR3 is CASSLTGGWEQYF. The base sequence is TGTGCCAGCAGCTTAACAGGAGGATGGGAGCAGTACTTC.